This T cell receptor (beta chain) was sequenced during a study of blood T cell repertoires in COVID-19. The CDR3 contains 14 residues. Per the germline V gene, CDR1 is LNHDA and CDR2 is SQIVND (reference sequence). With 3 bases removed from V and 8 bases from J, the gap between germline ends came to 14 bases. Clones were read by immunoSEQ multiplex PCR, and TCRdb kept only the in-frame ones, dropping some. The table has approximately 88,000 clones, about 85% seen once. Sequenced material: peripheral blood. The gene calls are TRBV19 and TRBJ2-1; D is unresolved. The receptor's source is a male donor with acute or convalescent COVID-19. CDR3 in DNA: TGTGCCAGTAGTATCTTGTCGGCGGTCGATGAGCAGTTCTTC. It yields the protein CASSILSAVDEQFF.